This TCR beta chain was captured in a study of blood T cell repertoires in COVID-19. Background on the study: In each case, the material was cDNA or gDNA derived from T cells, B-cell-depleted T cells, or PBMCs.

Study processing details: Estimates of nucleated cell counts were drawn from the amplification of reference gene primers. Clones were read by immunoSEQ multiplex PCR, and TCRdb kept only the in-frame ones, dropping some. The DNA gave D and trimming, while V, J and clone size come from that table. The repertoire has some 89,000 clones, about nine tenths of them found once; the top ten carry roughly 2.3%. Germline V gives CDR1 PRHDT, CDR2 FYEKMQ (reference sequence). V was pared by 2 bases and J by 4 bases, with 3 bases between. The CDR3 runs to 12 residues. This TCR derives from a man in his forties or fifties with acute or convalescent COVID-19. V usage is TRBV13 and J usage is TRBJ1-3; no definite D call. Source material: peripheral blood. The DNA for the CDR3 is TGTGCCAGCAGCTTACTCGGAAACACCATATATTTT. This translates into CASSLLGNTIYF.